This TCR beta chain was captured by sequencing in a study of blood T cell repertoires in COVID-19. Looking at the study overall: Samples came from the United States, Italy and Spain, spanning acute and convalescent COVID-19. Sources were T cells, B-cell-depleted T cells, or PBMCs; the material itself was cDNA or gDNA.

This CDR3 has 15 amino acids. The ends were cut back, 0 bases at V and 5 bases at J, with 11 bases in the middle. Per the germline V gene, CDR1 is LNHNV and CDR2 is YYDKDF (reference sequence). How the authors handled the data: Quantification of nucleated cells was approximated via reference gene primer amplification. Data came from immunoSEQ multiplex PCR; TCRdb stores just in-frame clones and leaves some out. V and J calls and clone size follow that table, whereas D and trimming were derived from the DNA. This repertoire shows roughly 75,000 clones, about 86% found once; its top ten account for roughly 18%.

The sample taken for sequencing was peripheral blood. V gene TRBV15 combines with J gene TRBJ2-1; tentatively, D is TRBD2 (5 bases). The source is a man older than 75 in a cohort sampled during active COVID-19. The CDR3 region is CATSRDRGRNNEQFF. In DNA, the CDR3 is TGTGCCACCAGCAGAGACCGGGGTAGGAACAATGAGCAGTTCTTC.